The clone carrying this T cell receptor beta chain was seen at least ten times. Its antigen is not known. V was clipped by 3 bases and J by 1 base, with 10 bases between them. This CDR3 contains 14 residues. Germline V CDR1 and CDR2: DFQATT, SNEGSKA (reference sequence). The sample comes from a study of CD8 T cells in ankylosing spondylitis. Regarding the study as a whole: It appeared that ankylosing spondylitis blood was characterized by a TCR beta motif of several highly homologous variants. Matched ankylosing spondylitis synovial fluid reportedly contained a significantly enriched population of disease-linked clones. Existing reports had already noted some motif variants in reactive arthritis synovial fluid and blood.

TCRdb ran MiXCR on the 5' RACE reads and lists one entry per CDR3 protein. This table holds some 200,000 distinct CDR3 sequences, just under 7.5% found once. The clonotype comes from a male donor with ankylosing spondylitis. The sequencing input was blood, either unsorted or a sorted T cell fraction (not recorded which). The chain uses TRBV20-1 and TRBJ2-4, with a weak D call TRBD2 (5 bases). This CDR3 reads CSARVEEAKNIQYF. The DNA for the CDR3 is TGCAGTGCTAGGGTGGAGGAGGCCAAAAACATTCAGTACTTC.